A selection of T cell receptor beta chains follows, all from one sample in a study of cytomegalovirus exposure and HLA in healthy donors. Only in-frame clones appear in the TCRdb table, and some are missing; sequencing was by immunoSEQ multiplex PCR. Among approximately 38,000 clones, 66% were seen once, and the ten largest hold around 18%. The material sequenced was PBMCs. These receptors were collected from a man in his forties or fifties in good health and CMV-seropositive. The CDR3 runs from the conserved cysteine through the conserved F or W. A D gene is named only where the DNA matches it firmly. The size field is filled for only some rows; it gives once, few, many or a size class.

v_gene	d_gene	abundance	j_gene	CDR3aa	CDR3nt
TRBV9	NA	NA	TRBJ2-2	CASSPGGTGELFF	TGTGCCAGCAGCCCGGGTGGCACCGGGGAGCTGTTTTTT
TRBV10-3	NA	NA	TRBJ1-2	CAITRNRDYGYTF	TGTGCCATCACCAGAAACAGGGACTACGGCTACACCTTC
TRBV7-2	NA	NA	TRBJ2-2	CASSFAANTGELFF	TGTGCCAGCAGCTTCGCAGCGAACACCGGGGAGCTGTTTTTT
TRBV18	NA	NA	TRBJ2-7	CASSPSLGPSYEQYF	TGTGCCAGCTCACCTTCCCTGGGCCCATCCTACGAGCAGTACTTC
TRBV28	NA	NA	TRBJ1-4	CASRNRVPNEKLFF	TGTGCCAGCAGAAACAGGGTCCCGAATGAAAAACTGTTTTTT
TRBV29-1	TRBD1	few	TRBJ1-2	CSADPGQGGSYGYTF	TGCAGCGCTGATCCTGGACAGGGCGGGAGCTATGGCTACACCTTC
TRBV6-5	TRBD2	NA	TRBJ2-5	CASSRGTSGQETQYF	TGTGCCAGCAGCCGAGGGACTAGCGGACAAGAGACCCAGTACTTC
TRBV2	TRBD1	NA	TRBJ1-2	CASSRTGGQGYTF	TGTGCCAGCAGTAGGACAGGGGGTCAGGGCTACACCTTC
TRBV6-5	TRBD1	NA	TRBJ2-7	CATRQGAVSYEQYF	TGTGCCACCCGACAGGGGGCAGTTTCCTACGAGCAGTACTTC
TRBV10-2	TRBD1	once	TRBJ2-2	CASREGQVVLTGELFF	TGCGCCAGCAGAGAGGGACAGGTAGTCCTCACCGGGGAGCTGTTTTTT
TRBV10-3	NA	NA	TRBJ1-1	CAIKGETEAFF	TGTGCCATCAAGGGGGAAACTGAAGCTTTCTTT
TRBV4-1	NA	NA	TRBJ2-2	CASSQEPPSPYNTGELFF	TGCGCCAGCAGCCAAGAACCTCCTAGTCCCTATAACACCGGGGAGCTGTTTTTT
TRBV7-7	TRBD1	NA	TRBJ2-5	CASSPGTGEETQYF	TGTGCCAGCAGCCCAGGGACAGGGGAAGAGACCCAGTACTTC
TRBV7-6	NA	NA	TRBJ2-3	CASSLYYSDTQYF	TGTGCCAGCAGCTTATACTACTCAGATACGCAGTATTTT
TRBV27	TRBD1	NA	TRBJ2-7	CASRSGTDYEQYF	TGTGCCAGCAGGTCCGGGACAGACTACGAGCAGTACTTC
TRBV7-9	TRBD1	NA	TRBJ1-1	CASSLGQGMNTEAFF	TGTGCCAGCAGCTTAGGACAGGGAATGAACACTGAAGCTTTCTTT
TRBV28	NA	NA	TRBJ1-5	CASSLEILDQPQHF	TGTGCCAGCAGTTTGGAGATACTAGATCAGCCCCAGCATTTT
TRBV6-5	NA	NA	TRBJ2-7	CASSYRDSLYEQYF	TGTGCCAGCAGTTACCGGGACTCGCTCTACGAGCAGTACTTC
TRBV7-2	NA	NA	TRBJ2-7	CASSLPFYEQYF	TGTGCCAGCAGCCTTCCCTTCTACGAGCAGTACTTC
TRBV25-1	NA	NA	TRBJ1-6	CASSGGSSYNSPLHF	TGTGCCAGCAGTGGTGGTAGCTCCTATAATTCACCCCTCCACTTT
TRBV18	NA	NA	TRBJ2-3	CASSPHRGDTQYF	TGTGCCAGCTCCCCACATAGAGGAGATACGCAGTATTTT
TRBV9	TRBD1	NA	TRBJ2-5	CASNRDSQETQYF	TGTGCCAGCAACAGGGACAGCCAAGAGACCCAGTACTTC
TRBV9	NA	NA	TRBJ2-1	CASSVGTLASYNEQFF	TGTGCCAGCAGCGTAGGGACCCTAGCTTCTTACAATGAGCAGTTCTTC
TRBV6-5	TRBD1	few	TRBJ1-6	CASSSGQANNSPLHF	TGTGCCAGCAGTTCCGGACAGGCTAATAATTCACCCCTCCACTTT
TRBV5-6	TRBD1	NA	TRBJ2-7	CASSRLQGTFYEQYF	TGTGCCAGCAGCCGCCTACAGGGGACCTTCTACGAGCAGTACTTC
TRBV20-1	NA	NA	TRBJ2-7	CSAPESYEQYF	TGCAGTGCTCCCGAGAGCTACGAGCAGTACTTC
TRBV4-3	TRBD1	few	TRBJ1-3	CASSQGQEFDTIYF	TGCGCCAGCAGCCAGGGACAGGAGTTCGACACCATATATTTT
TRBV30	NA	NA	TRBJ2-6	CAWSPLSGANVLTF	TGTGCCTGGAGCCCCCTCTCTGGGGCCAACGTCCTGACTTTC
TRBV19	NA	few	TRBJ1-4	CASSMSTTNEKLFF	TGTGCCAGTAGTATGAGTACAACTAATGAAAAACTGTTTTTT
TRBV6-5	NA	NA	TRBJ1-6	CASSGGALNNSPLHF	TGTGCCAGCAGTGGGGGGGCACTGAATAATTCACCCCTCCACTTT
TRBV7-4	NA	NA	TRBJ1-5	CASSLGGGDNQPQHF	TGTGCCAGCAGCTTAGGTGGGGGGGACAATCAGCCCCAGCATTTT
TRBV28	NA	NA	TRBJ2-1	CASSVIKSEQFF	TGTGCCAGCAGTGTCATAAAGAGTGAGCAGTTCTTC
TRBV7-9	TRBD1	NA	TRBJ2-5	CASSPRDRVETQYF	TGTGCCAGCAGCCCCCGGGACAGGGTTGAGACCCAGTACTTC
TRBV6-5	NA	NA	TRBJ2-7	CASSPGESYEQYF	TGTGCCAGCAGTCCAGGGGAATCTTACGAGCAGTACTTC
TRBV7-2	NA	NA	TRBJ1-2	CASSLPTVNYGYTF	TGTGCCAGCAGCTTACCGACAGTCAACTATGGCTACACCTTC
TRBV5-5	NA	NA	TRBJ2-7	CASSSLGEQYF	TGTGCCAGCAGCTCCCTAGGCGAGCAGTACTTC
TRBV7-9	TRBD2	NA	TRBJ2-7	CASRMGVSGGTYEQYF	TGTGCCAGCAGGATGGGAGTTAGCGGGGGAACTTACGAGCAGTACTTC
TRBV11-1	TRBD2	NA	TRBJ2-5	CASSSLAGVGTQYF	TGTGCCAGCAGTTCTCTCGCGGGGGTCGGGACCCAGTACTTC
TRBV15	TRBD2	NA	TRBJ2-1	CATSRSGGSGEQFF	TGTGCCACCAGCAGGAGCGGGGGTTCCGGGGAGCAGTTCTTC
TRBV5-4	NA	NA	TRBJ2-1	CASSQGASYNEQFF	TGTGCCAGCAGCCAAGGGGCCTCCTACAATGAGCAGTTCTTC
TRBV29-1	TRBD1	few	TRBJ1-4	CSGGQNEKLFF	TGCAGCGGGGGACAGAATGAAAAACTGTTTTTT
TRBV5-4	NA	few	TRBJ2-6	CASSLPGALRSSGANVLTF	TGTGCCAGCAGCTTGCCAGGGGCACTTCGTAGCTCTGGGGCCAACGTCCTGACTTTC
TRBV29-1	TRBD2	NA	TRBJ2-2	CSVGASGDTGELFF	TGCAGCGTTGGTGCTAGCGGCGACACCGGGGAGCTGTTTTTT
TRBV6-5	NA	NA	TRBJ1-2	CASSWSTAGGYTF	TGTGCCAGCAGTTGGAGCACCGCGGGGGGCTACACCTTC